This TCR beta chain derives from a study of OX40 agonist ivuxolimab in advanced cancers. Study background: The mean age was roughly 60 years, ranging from about 23 to 79, with less than 90% of participants male.

TCRdb keeps only in-frame clones here, not all; method: immunoSEQ multiplex PCR. The repertoire holds about 58,000 clones, with around 89% as singletons. With 2 bases clipped from V and 3 bases from J, the junction kept 6 bases outside the gene matches. CDR1 MGHDK and CDR2 SYGVNS come from the germline V gene. The CDR3 runs 16 residues. This material consisted of CD4+ or CD8+ T cells sorted from blood, taken in a trial of the OX40 agonist ivuxolimab. The TCR was taken from an adult with an advanced solid tumor such as melanoma, head and neck, liver or kidney cancer. J is TRBJ2-1 and V is TRBV25-1, with 8 positions matching TRBD2. In nucleotides, the CDR3 is TGTGCCAGCAGTGAAGCAGCGGGAGTTCTCTACAATGAGCAGTTCTTC. It encodes CASSEAAGVLYNEQFF.